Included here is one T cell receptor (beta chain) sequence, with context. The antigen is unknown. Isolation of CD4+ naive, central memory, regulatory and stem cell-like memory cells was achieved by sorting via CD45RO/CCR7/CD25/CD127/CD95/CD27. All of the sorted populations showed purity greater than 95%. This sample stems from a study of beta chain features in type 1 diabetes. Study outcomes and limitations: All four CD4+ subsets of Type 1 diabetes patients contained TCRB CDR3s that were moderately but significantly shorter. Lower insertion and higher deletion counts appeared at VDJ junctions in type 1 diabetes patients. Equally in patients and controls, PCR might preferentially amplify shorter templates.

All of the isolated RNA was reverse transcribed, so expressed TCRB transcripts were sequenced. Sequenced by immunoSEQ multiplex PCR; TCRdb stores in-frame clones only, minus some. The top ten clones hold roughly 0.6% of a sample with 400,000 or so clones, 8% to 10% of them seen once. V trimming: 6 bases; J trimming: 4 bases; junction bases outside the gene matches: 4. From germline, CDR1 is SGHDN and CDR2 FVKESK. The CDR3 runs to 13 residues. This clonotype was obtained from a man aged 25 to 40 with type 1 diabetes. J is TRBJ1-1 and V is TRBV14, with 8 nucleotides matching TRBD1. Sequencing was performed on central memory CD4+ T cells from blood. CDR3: CASRVTGGTEAFF. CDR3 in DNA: TGTGCCAGCAGAGTCACAGGGGGCACTGAAGCTTTCTTT.